The 29 T cell receptor beta chains in this list originate from one sample, sequenced in a study of T cell repertoires in cytomegalovirus infection. What these receptors recognize is not known. From the reads, TCRdb called clonotypes with MiXCR, one entry per CDR3 protein. In the table there are approximately 300,000 distinct CDR3 sequences, almost 30% of which are singletons. The sequenced sample was cultured PBMCs, obtained from culture after CMV antigen stimulation. The receptors come from a human donor in good health (CMV status not recorded). Some clones in this sample may be carry-over from other donors' samples.

There are a few counts of this clonotype. This rearrangement joins TRBV7-3 to TRBJ1-1, with TRBD1 identical over 7 bases. Germline V gives CDR1 SGHTA, CDR2 FQGTGA. The CDR3 runs to 16 residues. The J segment lost 3 bases and the V segment lost 7 bases, leaving 14 bases of the junction unmatched. CDR3: CASTSAPGQAYTEAFF. The CDR3 DNA reads as TGTGCCAGCACCTCCGCCCCCGGACAGGCTTACACTGAAGCTTTCTTT.

The V gene is TRBV7-9, the J gene TRBJ2-7; TRBD2 aligns across 7 bases. There are 16 residues in the CDR3. Germline values: CDR1 SEHNR, CDR2 FQNEAQ (reference sequence). J gave up 4 bases and V 5 bases, and 14 bases lay outside the gene matches. CDR3 DNA: TGTGCCAGCAGCCCTCGTTCAGGCGGGAGTGTTTACGAGCAGTACTTC. This codes for CASSPRSGGSVYEQYF.

V gene TRBV5-1 combines with J gene TRBJ1-6; TRBD1 matches 8 bases. Looked up from germline, CDR1 is SGHRS and CDR2 is YFSETQ. The CDR3 spans 15 residues. V gave up 4 bases and J gave up 6 bases; unmatched junction bases: 6. The CDR3 spells CASSRTGSGNSPLHF. The CDR3 region has the DNA TGCGCCAGCAGCCGGACAGGGTCGGGTAATTCACCCCTCCACTTT.

This clonotype was observed many times. This chain uses TRBV4-1 with TRBJ2-3; D uncertain. CDR1 is MGHRA, CDR2 YSYEKL, per germline. The V end lost 3 bases, the J end lost 2 bases, and 15 bases lay between the germline ends. The CDR3 is 16 amino acids. The CDR3 sequence: CASSQASLGTTDTQYF. CDR3 DNA: TGCGCCAGCAGCCAGGCCTCTTTAGGAACCACAGATACGCAGTATTTT.

The chain is built from TRBV19 and TRBJ2-2, with TRBD1 matching over 7 bases. Germline-derived CDR1 and CDR2 are LNHDA and SQIVND (reference sequence). V dropped 7 bases and J dropped 6; count of bases not matched to a gene: 8. This CDR3 contains 14 residues. In DNA, the CDR3 is TGTGCCAGTACCAGGGACAGCGTACCCGGGGAGCTGTTTTTT. This codes for CASTRDSVPGELFF.

The sample holds a few counts of this clonotype. The chain uses TRBV7-6 and TRBJ1-6, with 7 bases fitting TRBD1. Trimming at V came to 5 bases and at J to 7 bases, leaving 11 bases not matched to a gene. Germline CDR1 SGHVS, CDR2 FNYEAQ. There are 16 residues in the CDR3. The CDR3 loop reads CASSPRQGKGNSPLHF. The CDR3 DNA is TGTGCCAGCAGCCCTCGACAGGGAAAAGGAAATTCACCCCTCCACTTT.

The rearrangement uses TRBV7-4 and TRBJ1-4; D gene ambiguous. Per the germline V gene, CDR1 is SGHVT and CDR2 is SQSDAQ. CDR3 length: 14 amino acids. The V end was cut by 4 bases, the J end by 4 bases, with 10 bases between. CDR3 nucleotides: TGTGCCAGCAGCTCGACAAACGATAATGAAAAACTGTTTTTT. It is translated as CASSSTNDNEKLFF.

Only one count was recorded for this clonotype. The chain links TRBV11-3 to TRBJ2-1, with 9 nucleotides matching TRBD2. V trimming: 1 base; J trimming: 2 bases; junction bases outside the gene matches: 0. The CDR3 covers 15 residues. Germline CDR1 and CDR2: SGHNT and YENEEA. In DNA form, the CDR3 reads TGTGCCAGCAGCTTAGGCGGGAGGGCCTACAATGAGCAGTTCTTC. It translates to CASSLGGRAYNEQFF. The whole variable domain, filled in from reference TRBV11-3 and TRBJ2-1, reads EAGVVQSPRYKIIEKKQPVAFWCNPISGHNTLYWYLQNLGQGPELLIRYENEEAVDDSQLPKDRFSAERLKGVDSTLKIQPAELGDSAVYLCASSLGGRAYNEQFFGPGTRLTVL.

The V call is TRBV6-1, the J call TRBJ2-7; 12 bases fit TRBD2. CDR1 and CDR2 from the germline V gene are MNHNS and SASEGT. Trimming took 10 bases from V and 2 from J; bases not matched to a gene: 15. CDR3 size: 17 residues. CDR3 protein: CATTKTSSGRAAYEQYF. The CDR3 DNA reads TGTGCCACCACAAAAACATCTAGCGGGAGGGCGGCCTACGAGCAGTACTTC.

The CDR3 sequence is CASSLEEGRWEKLFF. CDR3 coding DNA: TGCGCCAGCAGCTTGGAAGAAGGGAGATGGGAAAAACTGTTTTTT. This sequence joins TRBV5-1 and TRBJ1-4; D is ambiguous. Germline CDR1 is SGHRS and CDR2 is YFSETQ. The CDR3 is 15 residues long. The V end lost 0 bases, the J end lost 8 bases, and 14 bases lay between the germline ends.

This clonotype has more than one count but fewer than ten. The chain links TRBV11-2 to TRBJ2-5; D not certain. The V end was cut by 1 base, the J end by 0 bases, with 6 bases between. The germline CDR1 and CDR2 sequences are SGHAT and FQNNGV. This CDR3 is 14 amino acids long. CDR3 bases: TGTGCCAGCAGCTTAGTGACGAACCAAGAGACCCAGTACTTC. Translating it yields CASSLVTNQETQYF.

The J gene is TRBJ1-3, the V gene TRBV6-5, with a possible D match to TRBD1 (6 bases). Germline lookup yields CDR1 MNHEY and CDR2 SVGAGI. This CDR3 comprises 17 residues. Trimming pared 0 bases from V and 4 bases from J, leaving 16 bases between. For the CDR3, the DNA is TGTGCCAGCAGTTACTCGAGTCACAGGGTGGGAGGAAACACCATATATTTT. Its protein is CASSYSSHRVGGNTIYF.

This clonotype occurred a few times. The chain has TRBV20-1 and TRBJ1-1; a possible D gene is TRBD1 (6 bases). This CDR3 spans 14 amino acids. Trimming pared 5 bases from V and 1 base from J, leaving 14 bases between. Germline CDR1 reads DFQATT; CDR2 reads SNEGSKA (reference sequence). The CDR3 DNA is TGCAGTGCTGGCGGGGGGGCAGGGAACACTGAAGCTTTCTTT. Its protein product is CSAGGGAGNTEAFF.

The V call is TRBV7-2, the J call TRBJ2-1; 11 bases align to TRBD1. Germline-derived CDR1 and CDR2 are SGHTA and FQGNSA. There are 17 residues in the CDR3. V gave up 1 base and J gave up 10 bases; unmatched junction bases: 12. In nucleotides, the CDR3 is TGTGCCAGCAGCTTAGGGTTCTGGGACAGGGGGGCAGTAGAGCAGTTCTTC. It translates to CASSLGFWDRGAVEQFF.

The genes are TRBV30 and TRBJ1-1, with 7 positions matching TRBD1. CDR3 length: 14 residues. Looked up from germline, CDR1 is GTSNPN and CDR2 is SVGIG (reference sequence). V was clipped by 3 bases and J by 2 bases; unmatched bases: 6. CDR3 nucleotides: TGTGCCTGGAGCGAGGGACAGACTAACACTGAAGCTTTCTTT. Its protein is CAWSEGQTNTEAFF.

The chain has TRBV5-4 and TRBJ2-5, with 7 bases identical to TRBD2. J was trimmed by 2 bases and V by 4 bases; bases with no gene match: 8. This CDR3 contains 15 residues. Germline V gives CDR1 SGHNT, CDR2 YYREEE (reference sequence). The CDR3 region has the DNA TGTGCCAGCAGCAGGTACCTAGCGGCACAAGAGACCCAGTACTTC. Translating gives CASSRYLAAQETQYF.

The sample holds a few counts of this clonotype. The J gene is TRBJ1-4, the V gene TRBV27; the D gene is possibly TRBD1 (5 bases). The CDR3 covers 13 residues. The germline V and J ends were trimmed by 10 bases and 2 bases, with 11 bases remaining between them. Germline V gene lookup returns CDR1 MNHEY and CDR2 SMNVEV (reference sequence). The CDR3 DNA reads as TGTGCCACCCAGGGCGCCACTAATGAAAAACTGTTTTTT. This codes for CATQGATNEKLFF.

This clonotype came up once. This rearrangement joins TRBV9 to TRBJ2-5; a weak D match, TRBD1 (5 bases). Trimming removed 4 bases from V and 5 bases from J, with 18 bases in between. The germline V gene has CDR1 SGDLS and CDR2 YYNGEE. This CDR3 contains 15 residues. The CDR3 coding sequence is TGTGCCAGCAGCCCCGACAGTGAAGTGTTGGAGACCCAGTACTTC. The encoded protein is CASSPDSEVLETQYF. Full variable domain (missing parts from reference TRBV9 and TRBJ2-5): DSGVTQTPKHLITATGQRVTLRCSPRSGDLSVYWYQQSLDQGLQFLIQYYNGEERAKGNILERFSAQQFPDLHSELNLSSLELGDSALYFCASSPDSEVLETQYFGPGTRLLVL.

This clonotype has just a few counts. The chain uses TRBV4-2 and TRBJ1-6; a possible D gene is TRBD1 (5 bases). From germline, CDR1 is LGHNA and CDR2 YNFKEQ. V lost 1 base, J lost 10 bases, and 14 bases lay in between. The CDR3 sequence is 15 residues long. In DNA form, the CDR3 reads TGTGCCAGCAGCCAAGTCTCTGCAGGGTACTCACCCCTCCACTTT. Protein: CASSQVSAGYSPLHF.

The V gene is TRBV15, the J gene TRBJ1-2; 10 bases fit TRBD1. CDR3 length: 15 amino acids. Trimming removed 4 bases from V and 5 bases from J; junction bases left unmatched: 7. The V gene's germline CDR1 is LNHNV and CDR2 YYDKDF (reference sequence). The CDR3 sequence: CATSNRTGGEYGYTF. The DNA for the CDR3 is TGTGCCACCAGCAATCGGACAGGGGGAGAATATGGCTACACCTTC.

This clonotype was seen a few times. This sequence joins TRBV7-2 and TRBJ2-3, with D possibly TRBD2 on 5 matching bases. The CDR3 length is 14 residues. CDR1 SGHTA and CDR2 FQGNSA come from the germline V gene. Trimming left V 5 bases short and J 1 base short, with 10 bases between. The CDR3 reads CASSRLRGTDTQYF. The CDR3 region has the DNA TGTGCCAGCAGCCGACTAAGGGGCACAGATACGCAGTATTTT.

This clonotype was found once. The rearrangement joins TRBV12-3 or TRBV12-4 to TRBJ1-5; perhaps TRBD1 as D (6 bases). The CDR3 totals 18 residues. The V end lost 6 bases, the J end lost 0 bases, and 21 bases lay between the germline ends. Here the CDR3 reads CASSLVGRGLLSNQPQHF. The CDR3 region has the DNA TGTGCCAGCAGCCTTGTCGGACGGGGGCTCCTTAGCAATCAGCCCCAGCATTTT.

The sample holds a few counts of this clonotype. The genes are TRBV20-1 and TRBJ2-1, with TRBD1 matching over 11 bases. Germline CDR1 is DFQATT and CDR2 is SNEGSKA (reference sequence). The V gene end was trimmed by 3 bases and the J gene end by 7 bases; junction bases not matched to a gene: 2. There are 13 residues in the CDR3. CDR3 amino acids: CSASGTGGNEQFF. DNA of the CDR3: TGCAGTGCTAGCGGGACAGGGGGAAATGAGCAGTTCTTC.

This clonotype appeared many times. The chain has TRBV6-1 and TRBJ2-3; 16 bases are shared with TRBD2. Germline V gives CDR1 MNHNS, CDR2 SASEGT. The CDR3 runs to 19 residues. V shed 6 bases, J shed 1 base, and the junction held 10 bases outside the gene matches. CDR3 sequence: CASRPPGLAGGPGTDTQYF. The CDR3 bases are TGTGCCAGCAGACCTCCGGGACTAGCGGGAGGGCCGGGCACAGATACGCAGTATTTT.

The CDR3: CASRGQGGNTIYF. The DNA for the CDR3 is TGTGCCAGCAGGGGGCAAGGTGGAAACACCATATATTTT. The chain combines TRBV27 with TRBJ1-3; the D gene is possibly TRBD1 (5 bases). The germline V gene encodes CDR1 MNHEY and CDR2 SMNVEV (reference sequence). This CDR3 spans 13 amino acids. Trimming cost V 6 bases and J 3 bases, with 9 bases left between them.

This clonotype was counted only a few times. This rearrangement joins TRBV3-1 to TRBJ1-1; D unclear. V shed 2 bases and J shed 0 bases, with 7 bases lying between them. This CDR3 contains 14 residues. The germline CDR1 and CDR2 sequences are LGHDT and YNNKEL (reference sequence). CDR3 bases: TGTGCCAGCAGCCAACCTACTCTGAACACTGAAGCTTTCTTT. This sequence encodes CASSQPTLNTEAFF.

In its sample, this clonotype was seen a few times. The chain employs TRBV6-6 and TRBJ1-1, with D possibly TRBD1 on 5 matching bases. The CDR3 extends over 15 amino acids. V was shortened by 0 bases and J by 4 bases, with 12 bases between the two germline ends. Germline CDR1 reads MNHNY; CDR2 reads SVGAGI (reference sequence). The CDR3 DNA sequence: TGTGCCAGCAGTTACTCGCCTGGTGGGGGCACTGAAGCTTTCTTT. Amino acids: CASSYSPGGGTEAFF.

This chain connects TRBV7-9 to TRBJ1-6; 10 nucleotides agree with TRBD1. This CDR3 has 15 residues. The trim removed 7 bases at V and 14 bases at J, leaving 14 bases unmatched. Germline V lookup: CDR1 SEHNR, CDR2 FQNEAQ (reference sequence). The CDR3 is CASTSRDRGPSALHF. For the CDR3, the DNA is TGTGCCAGCACCAGTCGGGACAGGGGTCCAAGCGCCCTCCACTTT.

The table lists this clonotype with a few counts. CDR3 sequence reads: CSARGQGGNEQYF. The DNA of the CDR3 is TGCAGTGCTAGGGGACAGGGGGGCAACGAGCAGTACTTC. The gene calls are TRBV20-1 and TRBJ2-7; 11 bases match TRBD1. In germline, CDR1 is DFQATT, CDR2 SNEGSKA (reference sequence). J was trimmed by 5 bases and V by 3 bases; bases with no gene match: 3. CDR3 length: 13 residues.